The 9 T cell receptor beta chains below come from one sample, sequenced in a study of OX40 agonist ivuxolimab in advanced cancers. The table came from immunoSEQ multiplex PCR; TCRdb's copy has only in-frame clones and leaves some out. The table records tens of thousands of clones, 91% of them present only once. The source material was CD4+ or CD8+ T cells sorted from blood, sampled in a trial of the OX40 agonist ivuxolimab. Receptors originate from an adult with an advanced solid tumor such as melanoma, head and neck, liver or kidney cancer.

The chain joins TRBV7-9 to TRBJ1-1; 7 nucleotides match TRBD1. The ends lost 4 bases at V and 2 bases at J; junction bases unmatched: 7. Germline V gene data show CDR1 as SEHNR and CDR2 as FQNEAQ (reference sequence). This CDR3 spans 15 amino acids. CDR3 DNA sequence: TGTGCCAGCAGCTCAACGGACAGGCAAAACACTGAAGCTTTCTTT. This translates into CASSSTDRQNTEAFF.

The chain uses TRBV6-1 and TRBJ1-2; 8 positions match TRBD1. Trimming cost V 8 bases and J 2 bases; bases outside gene matches: 4. Germline lookup yields CDR1 MNHNS and CDR2 SASEGT. This CDR3 is built from 13 residues. The CDR3 loop reads CASERTGNYGYTF. CDR3 nucleotide sequence: TGTGCCAGCGAGAGGACAGGGAACTATGGCTACACCTTC.

V gene TRBV6-5 combines with J gene TRBJ2-1; no reliable D call. CDR3 length: 11 residues. Germline-derived CDR1 and CDR2 are MNHEY and SVGAGI. V shed 5 bases and J shed 5 bases, with 4 bases lying between them. CDR3 in amino acids: CASSRDNEQFF. The CDR3 region has the DNA TGTGCCAGCAGTAGGGACAATGAGCAGTTCTTC.

The CDR3 DNA sequence: TGTGCCAGCTCACCGGGCAGCGCCTATGGCTACACCTTC. The encoded protein is CASSPGSAYGYTF. The V and J genes are TRBV18 and TRBJ1-2; D not certain. Germline-derived CDR1 and CDR2 are KGHSH and LQKENI. Trimming removed 3 bases at V and 4 bases at J, with 9 bases between. The CDR3 loop spans 13 amino acids.

The chain joins TRBV15 to TRBJ2-2, with 12 bases lining up with TRBD1. CDR1 LNHNV and CDR2 YYDKDF come from the germline V gene (reference sequence). The CDR3 spans 17 residues. J gave up 5 bases and V 7 bases, and 11 bases lay outside the gene matches. This CDR3 reads CATNPGTGGGDTGELFF. The DNA for the CDR3 is TGTGCCACCAATCCCGGGACAGGGGGCGGAGATACCGGGGAGCTGTTTTTT.

Here the CDR3 reads CASSDRDWGPSYNEQFF. CDR3 nucleotides: TGTGCCAGCAGCGACCGGGACTGGGGCCCCTCCTACAATGAGCAGTTCTTC. The chain is built from TRBV9 and TRBJ2-1; weak D call: TRBD2 (6 bases). There are 17 residues in the CDR3. Germline CDR1 SGDLS, CDR2 YYNGEE. V dropped 3 bases and J dropped 0 bases, with 16 bases sitting between them.

The chain employs TRBV12-5 and TRBJ2-1; possibly TRBD1 for D (5 bases). V lost 0 bases to trimming and J lost 6 bases, with 6 bases between them. CDR1 is LGHNT and CDR2 is FRNRAP in the germline V gene. The CDR3 sequence is 13 residues long. The CDR3: CASGLVGVNEQFF. The CDR3 DNA reads as TGTGCTAGTGGTTTGGTAGGGGTCAATGAGCAGTTCTTC.

The chain has TRBV5-6 and TRBJ1-1, with D perhaps TRBD1 (6 bases). V was cut by 2 bases and J by 1 base, with 12 bases left in between. The CDR3 has 15 residues. Germline V gene lookup returns CDR1 SGHDT and CDR2 YYEEEE. The chain's CDR3 is CASSFVGGRNTEAFF. The CDR3 coding sequence is TGTGCCAGCAGCTTCGTTGGGGGGCGGAACACTGAAGCTTTCTTT. The whole variable domain, remainder taken from reference TRBV5-6 and TRBJ1-1, is DAGVTQSPTHLIKTRGQQVTLRCSPKSGHDTVSWYQQALGQGPQFIFQYYEEEERQRGNFPDRFSGHQFPNYSSELNVNALLLGDSALYLCASSFVGGRNTEAFFGQGTRLTVV.

This chain uses TRBV25-1 with TRBJ2-1; D gene ambiguous. V was trimmed by 1 base and J by 0 bases, leaving 10 bases between them. CDR3 length equals 16 residues. From germline, CDR1 is MGHDK and CDR2 SYGVNS. CDR3 amino acids: CASSESRKSSYNEQFF. Here the CDR3 DNA reads TGTGCCAGCAGTGAATCACGCAAGAGCTCCTACAATGAGCAGTTCTTC. Based on the CDR3 plus reference TRBV25-1 and TRBJ2-1, the full variable domain is EADIYQTPRYLVIGTGKKITLECSQTMGHDKMYWYQQDPGMELHLIHYSYGVNSTEKGDLSSESTVSRIRTEHFPLTLESARPSHTSQYLCASSESRKSSYNEQFFGPGTRLTVL.